Listed below are T cell receptor beta chains from one sample, sequenced in a study of healthy donors' naive CD4 and CD8 T cells. TCRdb ran MiXCR on the reads and lists one entry per CDR3 protein. The sample shows approximately 180,000 distinct CDR3 sequences, around 74% of them seen only once. The sample consisted of naive CD4+ and CD8+ T cells sorted from blood, pooled from several donors. The receptors were gathered from a pool of human donors in good health; the sample pools cells from several healthy donors. Each CDR3 is given with its conserved first and last residue. Fields, in order: D gene, clone size, V gene, J gene, CDR3 DNA, CDR3 protein. The D gene is left open where the match is weak. The size of a clone is reported for some rows only, either as once, few or many, or as a class for expanded clones.

D gene: .; clone size: few; V gene: TRBV11-1; J gene: TRBJ1-5; CDR3 DNA: TGTGCCAGCAGCCTTTCGACAGATCAGCCCCAGCATTTT; CDR3 protein: CASSLSTDQPQHF
D gene: TRBD2; clone size: once; V gene: TRBV4-3; J gene: TRBJ2-3; CDR3 DNA: TGCGCCAGCAGCCAAGATCGGGGCGTTAGCGGGAATTTAGGAGATACGCAGTATTTT; CDR3 protein: CASSQDRGVSGNLGDTQYF
D gene: TRBD1; clone size: .; V gene: TRBV29-1; J gene: TRBJ1-1; CDR3 DNA: TGCAGCGATTTGGACAGGGGGCGAGCTTTCTTT; CDR3 protein: CSDLDRGRAFF
D gene: .; clone size: .; V gene: TRBV5-1; J gene: TRBJ2-6; CDR3 DNA: TGCGCCAGCAGCTCCCAGGGTTCTGGGGCCAACGTCCTGACTTTC; CDR3 protein: CASSSQGSGANVLTF
D gene: .; clone size: .; V gene: TRBV29-1; J gene: TRBJ2-5; CDR3 DNA: TGCAGCGTTGAACTCCTAGCGCCTCAAGAGGCCCAGTACTTC; CDR3 protein: CSVELLAPQEAQYF
D gene: TRBD1; clone size: .; V gene: TRBV4-3; J gene: TRBJ2-7; CDR3 DNA: TGCGCCAGCAGCCAAGACGATCAGGGGGCCTACTCCTACGAGCAGTACTTC; CDR3 protein: CASSQDDQGAYSYEQYF
D gene: .; clone size: once; V gene: TRBV6-5; J gene: TRBJ1-1; CDR3 DNA: TGTGCCAGCAGTTACGGTGGGACAAATGAAGCTTTCTTT; CDR3 protein: CASSYGGTNEAFF
D gene: .; clone size: .; V gene: TRBV29-1; J gene: TRBJ1-5; CDR3 DNA: TGCAGCGTTGCAGAGGATGCGGGCAATCAGCCCCAGCATTTT; CDR3 protein: CSVAEDAGNQPQHF
D gene: .; clone size: .; V gene: TRBV29-1; J gene: TRBJ1-1; CDR3 DNA: TGCAGCGTTGAAGATCGGGAGTTAACTGAAGCTTTCTTT; CDR3 protein: CSVEDRELTEAFF
D gene: .; clone size: .; V gene: TRBV27; J gene: TRBJ2-1; CDR3 DNA: TGTGCCAGCAGTTTATACAACTCCTACAATGAGCAGTTCTTC; CDR3 protein: CASSLYNSYNEQFF
D gene: .; clone size: .; V gene: TRBV20-1; J gene: TRBJ1-5; CDR3 DNA: TGCAGTGCTAGGGGACGGGCGGATCAGCCCCAGCATTTT; CDR3 protein: CSARGRADQPQHF
D gene: TRBD2; clone size: .; V gene: TRBV12-3/TRBV12-4; J gene: TRBJ2-3; CDR3 DNA: TGTGCCAGCGCACCGGGAGGGGAGATAACAGATACGCAGTATTTT; CDR3 protein: CASAPGGEITDTQYF
D gene: .; clone size: .; V gene: TRBV29-1; J gene: TRBJ2-2; CDR3 DNA: TGCAGCGTTGAAGATCCCGGCCTAAACTCGAACACCGGGGAGCTGTTTTTT; CDR3 protein: CSVEDPGLNSNTGELFF
D gene: .; clone size: .; V gene: TRBV10-3; J gene: TRBJ1-2; CDR3 DNA: TGTGCCATCAGTGATCATAACCACAGACAGAGAGAGAAGTCCTTC; CDR3 protein: CAISDHNHRQREKSF
D gene: .; clone size: few; V gene: TRBV19; J gene: TRBJ1-2; CDR3 DNA: TGTGCCAGTAGTTGGGACGGGGGCTACACCTTC; CDR3 protein: CASSWDGGYTF
D gene: TRBD1; clone size: .; V gene: TRBV6-5; J gene: TRBJ2-2; CDR3 DNA: TGTGCCAGCAGGTCCCTTTGGCGGACAGGCCCCGGGGAGCTGTTTTTT; CDR3 protein: CASRSLWRTGPGELFF
D gene: TRBD2; clone size: .; V gene: TRBV27; J gene: TRBJ2-1; CDR3 DNA: TGTGCCAGCACCAAGGGGACTAGCGGTGAGAATGAGCAGTTCTTC; CDR3 protein: CASTKGTSGENEQFF
D gene: TRBD2; clone size: few; V gene: TRBV29-1; J gene: TRBJ2-1; CDR3 DNA: TGCAGCGTTGAAGCTAGCGGGAGAGTGAATGAGCAGTTCTTC; CDR3 protein: CSVEASGRVNEQFF
D gene: .; clone size: few; V gene: TRBV12-3/TRBV12-4; J gene: TRBJ2-5; CDR3 DNA: TGTGCCAGCAGTTTGGACGGGGCGGAGACCCAGTACTTC; CDR3 protein: CASSLDGAETQYF
D gene: TRBD2; clone size: few; V gene: TRBV29-1; J gene: TRBJ2-1; CDR3 DNA: TGCAGCGTTGAAGATCCCGCGGCGGGAGCCTACAATGAGCAGTTCTTC; CDR3 protein: CSVEDPAAGAYNEQFF
D gene: TRBD2; clone size: .; V gene: TRBV7-9; J gene: TRBJ2-7; CDR3 DNA: TGTGCCAGCAGCTTCCTAGCGGGGGAGCAGTACTTC; CDR3 protein: CASSFLAGEQYF
D gene: .; clone size: .; V gene: TRBV21-1; J gene: TRBJ2-1; CDR3 DNA: TGTGCCAGCAGCAAAGGACTCCTCTACAATGAGCAGTTCTTC; CDR3 protein: CASSKGLLYNEQFF
D gene: TRBD1; clone size: .; V gene: TRBV18; J gene: TRBJ2-7; CDR3 DNA: TGTGCCAGCTCACTCATCGGGACAGCCTACGAGCAGTACTTC; CDR3 protein: CASSLIGTAYEQYF
D gene: TRBD1; clone size: .; V gene: TRBV27; J gene: TRBJ2-4; CDR3 DNA: TGTGCCAGCAGCGCGACAGGGGTTAGCATTCAGTACTTC; CDR3 protein: CASSATGVSIQYF
D gene: .; clone size: .; V gene: TRBV6-8; J gene: TRBJ1-5; CDR3 DNA: TGTGCCAGCAGTTACGAGGGAGGAGGCAATCAGCCCCAGCATTTT; CDR3 protein: CASSYEGGGNQPQHF
D gene: .; clone size: .; V gene: TRBV5-6; J gene: TRBJ2-3; CDR3 DNA: TGTGCCAGCAGCCTGTCTAGCGTATCTAGCACAGATACGCAGTATTTT; CDR3 protein: CASSLSSVSSTDTQYF
D gene: .; clone size: few; V gene: TRBV6-5; J gene: TRBJ1-6; CDR3 DNA: TGTGCCAGCAATACACTGCTGGGGAATTCACCCCTCCACTTT; CDR3 protein: CASNTLLGNSPLHF
D gene: TRBD1; clone size: .; V gene: TRBV20-1; J gene: TRBJ1-1; CDR3 DNA: TGCAGTGCTAGAGATACGACAGGGCCTTGGGCTTTCTTT; CDR3 protein: CSARDTTGPWAFF
D gene: TRBD2; clone size: .; V gene: TRBV30; J gene: TRBJ2-1; CDR3 DNA: TGTGCCTGGAGTGGGGTAGCGGGAGTCTCGCAGTTCTTC; CDR3 protein: CAWSGVAGVSQFF
D gene: .; clone size: .; V gene: TRBV7-9; J gene: TRBJ1-1; CDR3 DNA: TGTGCCAGCAGCTTTCTTGAAGGGAGCACTGAAGCTTTCTTT; CDR3 protein: CASSFLEGSTEAFF
D gene: .; clone size: .; V gene: TRBV24-1; J gene: TRBJ2-1; CDR3 DNA: TGTGCCACCAGTGATTTGTCCGCTGAGCAGTTCTTC; CDR3 protein: CATSDLSAEQFF
D gene: .; clone size: .; V gene: TRBV11-1; J gene: TRBJ2-7; CDR3 DNA: TGTGCCAGCAGCTCCGAGCGGAACCTTTGGGAGCAGTACTTC; CDR3 protein: CASSSERNLWEQYF
D gene: .; clone size: .; V gene: TRBV12-3/TRBV12-4; J gene: TRBJ2-5; CDR3 DNA: TGTGCCAGCAGCCCGGAGGGTCCGACCCAGTACTTC; CDR3 protein: CASSPEGPTQYF
D gene: .; clone size: .; V gene: TRBV6-5; J gene: TRBJ2-3; CDR3 DNA: TGTGCCAGCAGAACGGGAGTGGGAGATACGCAGTATTTT; CDR3 protein: CASRTGVGDTQYF
D gene: .; clone size: once; V gene: TRBV5-1; J gene: TRBJ2-5; CDR3 DNA: TGCGCCAGCAGCTTTGGACAGCCCCAAGAGACCCAGTACTTC; CDR3 protein: CASSFGQPQETQYF
D gene: .; clone size: .; V gene: TRBV11-2; J gene: TRBJ1-2; CDR3 DNA: TGTGCCAGCAGCCTTTACCGGGCTGGCTACACCTTC; CDR3 protein: CASSLYRAGYTF
D gene: TRBD2; clone size: .; V gene: TRBV4-3; J gene: TRBJ2-2; CDR3 DNA: TGCGCCAGCAGCCAAGATCCTGGGGCTAGCGGGAGGGTGGCCGGGGAGCTGTTTTTT; CDR3 protein: CASSQDPGASGRVAGELFF
D gene: TRBD1; clone size: .; V gene: TRBV4-2; J gene: TRBJ1-4; CDR3 DNA: TGCGCCAGCAGCCAATCGGCAGGGGGCTTTGAAAAACTGTTTTTT; CDR3 protein: CASSQSAGGFEKLFF
D gene: .; clone size: .; V gene: TRBV5-1; J gene: TRBJ1-2; CDR3 DNA: TGCGCCAGCAGCTTGGATCGGGCCAGAAAAACCAAAGCCGAATATGGCTACACCTTC; CDR3 protein: CASSLDRARKTKAEYGYTF
D gene: .; clone size: .; V gene: TRBV30; J gene: TRBJ1-1; CDR3 DNA: TGTGCCTGGAGTGTATTAGGGGGGAACACTGAAGCTTTCTTT; CDR3 protein: CAWSVLGGNTEAFF
D gene: .; clone size: .; V gene: TRBV27; J gene: TRBJ1-2; CDR3 DNA: TGTGCCAGCAGTTTATCGGTGAAGGATGGGGGCTACACCTTC; CDR3 protein: CASSLSVKDGGYTF
D gene: .; clone size: .; V gene: TRBV6-2/TRBV6-3; J gene: TRBJ1-2; CDR3 DNA: TGTGCCAGCAGTTATCCCGGACCACGGATCTTC; CDR3 protein: CASSYPGPRIF
D gene: .; clone size: .; V gene: TRBV6-5; J gene: TRBJ1-1; CDR3 DNA: TGTGCCAGCAGTTACGGGGAGTTAGGTACTGAAGCTTTCTTT; CDR3 protein: CASSYGELGTEAFF
D gene: .; clone size: few; V gene: TRBV29-1; J gene: TRBJ2-6; CDR3 DNA: TGCAGCGCCCGCGGCTCTGGGGCCAACGTCCTGACTTTC; CDR3 protein: CSARGSGANVLTF
D gene: TRBD2; clone size: .; V gene: TRBV19; J gene: TRBJ2-1; CDR3 DNA: TGTGCCAGTGGGCCTAGCGGGGCAATCAATGAGCAGTTCTTC; CDR3 protein: CASGPSGAINEQFF
D gene: .; clone size: once; V gene: TRBV6-5; J gene: TRBJ1-6; CDR3 DNA: TGTGCCAGCAGTTACTCCGCGACAGCTTATAATTCACCCCTCCACTTT; CDR3 protein: CASSYSATAYNSPLHF